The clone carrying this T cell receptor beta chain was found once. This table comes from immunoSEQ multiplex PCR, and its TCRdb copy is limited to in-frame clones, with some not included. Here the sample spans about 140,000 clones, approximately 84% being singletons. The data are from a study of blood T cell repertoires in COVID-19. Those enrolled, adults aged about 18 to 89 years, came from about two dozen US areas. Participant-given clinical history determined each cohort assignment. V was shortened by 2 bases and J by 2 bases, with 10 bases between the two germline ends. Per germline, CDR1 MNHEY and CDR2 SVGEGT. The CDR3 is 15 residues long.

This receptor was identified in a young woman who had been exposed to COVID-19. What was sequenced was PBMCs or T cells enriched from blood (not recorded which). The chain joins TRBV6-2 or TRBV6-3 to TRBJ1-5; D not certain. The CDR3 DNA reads TGTGCCAGCAGTTACGGCCAGGTTGGCAATCAGCCCCAGCATTTT. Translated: CASSYGQVGNQPQHF.